The rows below give T cell receptor beta chains drawn from one sample of a study of early T cells in non-severe SARS-CoV-2 infection. TCRdb re-called the 5' RACE reads through MiXCR, storing one row per CDR3 protein. Of tens of thousands of distinct CDR3 sequences in the sample, about 14% are singletons; the top ten hold around 3.6%. Source: whole blood, taken at baseline. The receptors originated from an adult who was a healthcare worker with PCR-confirmed SARS-CoV-2 infection or an uninfected control (not recorded which). Each CDR3 is given with its conserved first and last residue. D genes are given only for firm matches. Clone size is not always given. Where it is, it says once, few, many or a class for expanded clones.

CASSRQTQNIQYF	TGTGCCAGCAGTAGACAGACTCAAAACATTCAGTACTTC	-	TRBV7-2	TRBJ2-4	-
CASSSDSRGPGTDTQYF	TGTGCCAGCAGTTCCGACTCGCGGGGACCCGGCACAGATACGCAGTATTTT	-	TRBV6-5	TRBJ2-3	-
CASARTSLRNQPQHF	TGTGCCAGCGCGAGGACCTCCCTCAGGAATCAGCCCCAGCATTTT	-	TRBV27	TRBJ1-5	-
CASSFASGYEQYF	TGTGCCAGCAGTTTCGCTAGCGGCTACGAGCAGTACTTC	TRBD2	TRBV12-3/TRBV12-4	TRBJ2-7	-
CSVRRTTNEKLFF	TGCAGCGTTAGACGGACAACTAATGAAAAACTGTTTTTT	-	TRBV29-1	TRBJ1-4	-
CASSLTGSSGNTIYF	TGTGCCAGCAGCTTGACGGGCAGCTCTGGAAACACCATATATTTT	-	TRBV7-3	TRBJ1-3	many
CASSLDHRGEQFF	TGTGCCAGCAGTTTAGATCACAGGGGTGAGCAGTTCTTC	TRBD1	TRBV7-3	TRBJ2-1	-
CASRVGGHTGELFF	TGTGCCAGCAGGGTCGGGGGGCACACCGGGGAGCTGTTTTTT	-	TRBV28	TRBJ2-2	-
CASSEWSDFGNTIYF	TGTGCCAGCTCAGAATGGAGTGACTTTGGAAACACCATATATTTT	-	TRBV18	TRBJ1-3	few
CASSSMDILAQFF	TGTGCCAGCAGCTCGATGGATATTCTTGCGCAGTTCTTC	-	TRBV3-1	TRBJ2-1	many
CSAIGSRGLQETQYF	TGCAGTGCCATAGGGAGCAGGGGTTTGCAAGAGACCCAGTACTTC	-	TRBV20-1	TRBJ2-5	few
CASSPRDADTQYF	TGTGCCAGCTCACCCCGGGATGCAGATACGCAGTATTTT	-	TRBV18	TRBJ2-3	few
CASSPHHRETQYF	TGTGCCAGCTCACCACACCACCGAGAGACCCAGTACTTC	-	TRBV18	TRBJ2-5	few
CASSVGGSTPYEQYF	TGTGCCAGCAGCGTAGGGGGGAGTACCCCCTACGAGCAGTACTTC	-	TRBV9	TRBJ2-7	-
CASSLVAEYEQYF	TGCGCCAGCAGCTTGGTAGCAGAATACGAGCAGTACTTC	-	TRBV5-1	TRBJ2-7	-
CASSPQLTSGPYEQYF	TGTGCCAGCAGCCCCCAGCTGACTAGCGGCCCCTACGAGCAGTACTTC	TRBD2	TRBV3-1	TRBJ2-7	few